Sequencing of this TCR beta chain was carried out in a study of cytomegalovirus exposure and HLA in healthy donors. The method was immunoSEQ multiplex PCR; TCRdb's version includes in-frame clones alone and lacks a portion of them. This sample yields some 350,000 clones, of which approximately 90% are seen a single time; roughly 1.2% belongs to the top ten. CDR1 is MNHEY, CDR2 SVGAGI, per germline. This CDR3 spans 15 amino acids. V shed 4 bases and J 8 bases; nucleotides not matched to a gene: 10. Of note for this clone: Antigen: not known.

Overall study results and limits: A few chains tied to CMV proved CMV antigen-specific in vitro.

The chain links TRBV6-5 to TRBJ2-1; 8 bases fit TRBD1. The source material was PBMCs. This receptor was taken from a woman aged 30 to 39 in good health and CMV-seropositive. In nucleotides, the CDR3 is TGTGCCAGCAGTTCCGACAGGGGCCCCACGTATGAGCAGTTCTTC. Translated: CASSSDRGPTYEQFF.